A selection of T cell receptor beta chains follows, all from one sample in a study of blood T cell repertoires in COVID-19. The protocol was immunoSEQ multiplex PCR, while the TCRdb copy is restricted to in-frame clones and leaves out a portion. Among around 200,000 clones listed, 85% to 90% were seen once. Input material: peripheral blood. These TCRs come from a woman aged 55-75 years with COVID-19, enrolled during active disease. Both conserved end residues are part of each CDR3. The D gene is left open where the match is weak. Expanded clones are given a class, and other clones once, few, many or no size at all.

v_gene: TRBV5-1; j_gene: TRBJ1-4; abundance: .; d_gene: TRBD1; CDR3aa: CASRPDRGRRGNEKLFF; CDR3nt: TGCGCCAGCAGACCCGACAGGGGCCGGAGGGGTAATGAAAAACTGTTTTTT
v_gene: TRBV6-5; j_gene: TRBJ1-6; abundance: .; d_gene: .; CDR3aa: CASSYFQGYNSPLHF; CDR3nt: TGTGCCAGCAGTTACTTCCAGGGTTACAATTCACCCCTCCACTTT
v_gene: TRBV7-2; j_gene: TRBJ2-5; abundance: .; d_gene: .; CDR3aa: CASSAGNQETQYF; CDR3nt: TGTGCCAGCAGCGCCGGGAACCAAGAGACCCAGTACTTC
v_gene: TRBV6-5; j_gene: TRBJ1-2; abundance: .; d_gene: TRBD1; CDR3aa: CASRGTGDYGYTF; CDR3nt: TGTGCCAGCAGGGGGACAGGAGACTATGGCTACACCTTC
v_gene: TRBV6-1; j_gene: TRBJ2-1; abundance: .; d_gene: .; CDR3aa: CASSDVRGAIEQFF; CDR3nt: TGTGCCAGCAGTGACGTCCGGGGGGCGATTGAGCAGTTCTTC
v_gene: TRBV11-2; j_gene: TRBJ1-3; abundance: few; d_gene: .; CDR3aa: CASSLDTAYSGNTIYF; CDR3nt: TGTGCCAGCAGCTTAGACACAGCTTACTCTGGAAACACCATATATTTT
v_gene: TRBV5-4; j_gene: TRBJ1-2; abundance: .; d_gene: TRBD1; CDR3aa: CASSLVTGADGYTF; CDR3nt: TGTGCCAGCAGCTTGGTAACAGGGGCGGATGGCTACACCTTC
v_gene: TRBV14; j_gene: TRBJ1-4; abundance: .; d_gene: .; CDR3aa: CASSKVNEKLFF; CDR3nt: TGTGCCAGCAGCAAAGTAAATGAAAAACTGTTTTTT
v_gene: TRBV24-1; j_gene: TRBJ2-7; abundance: .; d_gene: .; CDR3aa: CATSATGLTYEQYF; CDR3nt: TGTGCCACCAGTGCGACCGGACTAACCTACGAGCAGTACTTC
v_gene: TRBV30; j_gene: TRBJ1-5; abundance: .; d_gene: .; CDR3aa: CALAAYSNQPQHF; CDR3nt: TGTGCTTTGGCGGCGTATAGCAATCAGCCCCAGCATTTT
v_gene: TRBV7-9; j_gene: TRBJ1-1; abundance: .; d_gene: TRBD1; CDR3aa: CASSPRAPGQGVNTEAFF; CDR3nt: TGTGCCAGCAGCCCAAGAGCTCCTGGACAGGGCGTGAACACTGAAGCTTTCTTT
v_gene: TRBV6-5; j_gene: TRBJ1-2; abundance: .; d_gene: .; CDR3aa: CASRRGEERYGYTF; CDR3nt: TGTGCCAGCAGGAGAGGCGAAGAACGCTATGGCTACACCTTC
v_gene: TRBV6-5; j_gene: TRBJ2-1; abundance: .; d_gene: .; CDR3aa: CASSYSNSQFYNEQFF; CDR3nt: TGTGCCAGCAGTTACTCTAACAGTCAATTTTACAATGAGCAGTTCTTC
v_gene: TRBV2; j_gene: TRBJ2-1; abundance: .; d_gene: .; CDR3aa: CASRLVNEQFF; CDR3nt: TGTGCCAGCAGACTAGTAAATGAGCAGTTCTTC
v_gene: TRBV15; j_gene: TRBJ2-7; abundance: .; d_gene: TRBD2; CDR3aa: CATSRGGTSGLVEQYF; CDR3nt: TGTGCCACCAGCAGAGGAGGGACTAGCGGCCTCGTGGAGCAGTACTTC
v_gene: TRBV2; j_gene: TRBJ2-7; abundance: .; d_gene: TRBD2; CDR3aa: CASSAEREGYYEQYF; CDR3nt: TGTGCCAGCAGTGCGGAGAGGGAGGGGTACTACGAGCAGTACTTC
v_gene: TRBV30; j_gene: TRBJ2-5; abundance: .; d_gene: .; CDR3aa: CAWSVRRGTQYF; CDR3nt: TGTGCCTGGAGTGTACGAAGGGGGACCCAGTACTTC
v_gene: TRBV3-1/TRBV3-2; j_gene: TRBJ1-5; abundance: .; d_gene: .; CDR3aa: CASSPATVQPQHF; CDR3nt: TGTGCCAGCAGCCCCGCAACTGTTCAGCCCCAGCATTTT
v_gene: TRBV19; j_gene: TRBJ2-1; abundance: .; d_gene: TRBD2; CDR3aa: CASSIGRGGNEQFF; CDR3nt: TGTGCCAGTAGTATCGGGAGGGGCGGCAATGAGCAGTTCTTC
v_gene: TRBV19; j_gene: TRBJ2-1; abundance: .; d_gene: TRBD2; CDR3aa: CASSRGTSADEQFF; CDR3nt: TGTGCCAGTAGTAGGGGGACTAGCGCCGATGAGCAGTTCTTC
v_gene: TRBV3-1/TRBV3-2; j_gene: TRBJ2-1; abundance: .; d_gene: .; CDR3aa: CASSLQGRQFF; CDR3nt: TGTGCCAGCAGCTTACAGGGAAGGCAGTTCTTC
v_gene: TRBV5-4; j_gene: TRBJ2-3; abundance: .; d_gene: TRBD2; CDR3aa: CASSQSGSSTDTQYF; CDR3nt: TGTGCCAGCAGCCAGAGCGGGAGCAGCACAGATACGCAGTATTTT
v_gene: TRBV11-2; j_gene: TRBJ1-5; abundance: .; d_gene: .; CDR3aa: CASSGNRAQPQHF; CDR3nt: TGTGCCAGCAGCGGGAACAGGGCTCAGCCCCAGCATTTT